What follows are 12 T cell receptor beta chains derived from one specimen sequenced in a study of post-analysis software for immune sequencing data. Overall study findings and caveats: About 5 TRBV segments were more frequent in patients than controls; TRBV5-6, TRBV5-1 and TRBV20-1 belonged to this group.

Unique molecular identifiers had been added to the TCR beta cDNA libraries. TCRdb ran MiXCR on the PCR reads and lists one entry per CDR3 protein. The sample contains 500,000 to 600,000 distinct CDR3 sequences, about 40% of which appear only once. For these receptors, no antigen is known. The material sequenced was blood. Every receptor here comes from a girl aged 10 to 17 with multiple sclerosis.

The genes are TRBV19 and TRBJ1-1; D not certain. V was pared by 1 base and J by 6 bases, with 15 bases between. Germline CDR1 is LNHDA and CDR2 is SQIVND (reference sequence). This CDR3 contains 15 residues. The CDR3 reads CASSIGWASGAEAFF. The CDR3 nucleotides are TGTGCCAGTAGTATAGGTTGGGCCTCCGGGGCTGAAGCTTTCTTT.

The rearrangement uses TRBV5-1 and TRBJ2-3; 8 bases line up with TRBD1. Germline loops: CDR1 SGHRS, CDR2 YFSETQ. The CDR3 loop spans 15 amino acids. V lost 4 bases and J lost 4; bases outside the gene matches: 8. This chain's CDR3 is CASSLLTGVSDTQYF. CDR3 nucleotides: TGCGCCAGCAGCCTCCTGACAGGGGTATCAGATACGCAGTATTTT. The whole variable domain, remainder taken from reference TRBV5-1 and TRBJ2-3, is KAGVTQTPRYLIKTRGQQVTLSCSPISGHRSVSWYQQTPGQGLQFLFEYFSETQRNKGNFPGRFSGRQFSNSRSEMNVSTLELGDSALYLCASSLLTGVSDTQYFGPGTRLTVL.

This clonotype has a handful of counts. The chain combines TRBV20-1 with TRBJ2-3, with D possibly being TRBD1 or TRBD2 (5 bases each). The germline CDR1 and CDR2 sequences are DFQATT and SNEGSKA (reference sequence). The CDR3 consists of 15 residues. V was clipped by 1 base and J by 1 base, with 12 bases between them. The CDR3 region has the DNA TGCAGTGCTAGAGTCCTAAGGGACCGCACAGATACGCAGTATTTT. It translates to CSARVLRDRTDTQYF.

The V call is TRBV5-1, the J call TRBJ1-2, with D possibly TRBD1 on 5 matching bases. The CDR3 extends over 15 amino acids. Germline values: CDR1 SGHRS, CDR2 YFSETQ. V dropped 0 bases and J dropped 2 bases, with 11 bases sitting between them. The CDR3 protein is CASSLEVGGNYGYTF. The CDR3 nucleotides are TGCGCCAGCAGCTTGGAAGTCGGGGGGAACTATGGCTACACCTTC.

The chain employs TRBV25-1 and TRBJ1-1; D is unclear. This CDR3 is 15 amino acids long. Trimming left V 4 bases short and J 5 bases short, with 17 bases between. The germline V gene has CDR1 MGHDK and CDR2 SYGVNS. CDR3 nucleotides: TGTGCCAGCAGTGCCTCATGGCTTCAAAGGACTGAAGCTTTCTTT. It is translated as CASSASWLQRTEAFF.

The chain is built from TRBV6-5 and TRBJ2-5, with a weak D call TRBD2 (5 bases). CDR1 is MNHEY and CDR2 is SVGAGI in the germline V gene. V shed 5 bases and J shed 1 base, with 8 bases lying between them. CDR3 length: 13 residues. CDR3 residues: CASSERGQETQYF. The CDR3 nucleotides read TGTGCCAGCAGTGAACGGGGCCAAGAGACCCAGTACTTC.

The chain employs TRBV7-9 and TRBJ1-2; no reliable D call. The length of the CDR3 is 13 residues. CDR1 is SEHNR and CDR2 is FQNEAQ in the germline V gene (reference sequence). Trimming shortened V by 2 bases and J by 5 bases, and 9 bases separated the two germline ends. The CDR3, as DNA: TGTGCCAGCAGCTTATCAGTGGGATATGGCTACACCTTC. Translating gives CASSLSVGYGYTF. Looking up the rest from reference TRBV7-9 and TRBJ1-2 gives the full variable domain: DTGVSQNPRHKITKRGQNVTFRCDPISEHNRLYWYRQTLGQGPEFLTYFQNEAQLEKSRLLSDRFSAERPKGSFSTLEIQRTEQGDSAMYLCASSLSVGYGYTFGSGTRLTVV.

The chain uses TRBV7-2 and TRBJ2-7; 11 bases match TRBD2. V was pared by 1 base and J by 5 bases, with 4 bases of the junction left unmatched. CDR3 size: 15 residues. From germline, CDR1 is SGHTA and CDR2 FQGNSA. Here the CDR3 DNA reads TGTGCCAGCAGCTTAGTGGCTAGCGGGGGGCACGAGCAGTACTTC. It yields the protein CASSLVASGGHEQYF.

This CDR3 is CAISESTGTGNEQFF. The CDR3 bases are TGTGCCATCAGTGAGTCGACCGGGACAGGGAATGAGCAGTTCTTC. This rearrangement joins TRBV10-3 to TRBJ2-1; 9 positions agree with TRBD1. The V gene end was trimmed by 0 bases and the J gene end by 7 bases; junction bases not matched to a gene: 4. The CDR3 has 15 residues. CDR1 is ENHRY and CDR2 is SYGVKD in the germline V gene.

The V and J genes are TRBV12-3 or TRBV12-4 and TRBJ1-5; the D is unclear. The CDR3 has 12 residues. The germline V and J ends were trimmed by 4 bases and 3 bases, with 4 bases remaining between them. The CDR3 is CASSWNNQPQHF. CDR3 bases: TGTGCCAGCAGTTGGAACAATCAGCCCCAGCATTTT.

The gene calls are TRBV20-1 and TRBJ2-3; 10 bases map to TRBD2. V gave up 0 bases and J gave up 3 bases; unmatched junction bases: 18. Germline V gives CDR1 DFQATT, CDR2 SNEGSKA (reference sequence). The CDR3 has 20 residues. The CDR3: CSARESPPNRLAGVTDTQYF. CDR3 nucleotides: TGCAGTGCTAGAGAGAGCCCCCCAAATCGCCTAGCGGGAGTAACAGATACGCAGTATTTT.

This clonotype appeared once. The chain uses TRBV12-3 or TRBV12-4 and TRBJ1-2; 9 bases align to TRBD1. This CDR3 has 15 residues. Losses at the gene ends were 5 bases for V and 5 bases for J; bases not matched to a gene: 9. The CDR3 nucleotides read TGTGCCAGCAGTCCCCACCGACAGGGGGGATATGGCTACACCTTC. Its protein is CASSPHRQGGYGYTF.